Below are 10 T cell receptor beta chains sequenced from a single sample in a study of blood T cell repertoires in COVID-19. Here immunoSEQ multiplex PCR was the method, and the copy in TCRdb shows in-frame clones only, minus some. This repertoire shows roughly 92,000 clones, about nine tenths found once; its top ten account for about 5%. The specimen sequenced was peripheral blood. These receptors all stem from a man aged 50-59 years with acute or convalescent COVID-19.

This chain connects TRBV5-1 to TRBJ1-4; D gene ambiguous. CDR1 is SGHRS and CDR2 is YFSETQ in the germline V gene. Trimming shortened V by 7 bases and J by 0 bases, and 13 bases separated the two germline ends. The CDR3 runs 15 residues. CDR3 DNA sequence: TGCGCCAGCTCCGACACGGGGTCAACTAATGAAAAACTGTTTTTT. This gives the protein CASSDTGSTNEKLFF.

In this sample, this clone turned up once. The chain employs TRBV11-3 and TRBJ2-7, with D unresolved. Trimming took off 5 bases at V and 2 bases at J, with 19 bases between the two ends. CDR1 and CDR2 (germline): SGHNT, YENEEA. This CDR3 spans 16 amino acids. This CDR3 is CASSPLSTMRTYEQYF. For the CDR3, the DNA is TGTGCCAGCAGCCCCTTATCGACAATGAGAACCTACGAGCAGTACTTC.

The rearrangement uses TRBV30 and TRBJ1-3; 8 bases agree with TRBD1. The germline V gene has CDR1 GTSNPN and CDR2 SVGIG (reference sequence). The CDR3 contains 15 residues. Germline trimming cut 2 bases from V and 2 bases from J; bases unmatched to any gene: 5. CDR3 protein: CAWSTDRVTGNTIYF. Written as DNA, the CDR3 is TGTGCCTGGAGTACGGACAGGGTAACTGGAAACACCATATATTTT.

Written as DNA, the CDR3 is TGTGCCAGCAGTCCCTATCAGGGCGCGCTGGAGACCCAGTACTTC. As protein: CASSPYQGALETQYF. The genes are TRBV28 and TRBJ2-5, with TRBD1 as a possible D gene (5 bases). V was clipped by 5 bases and J by 5 bases, with 18 bases between them. CDR3 length equals 15 residues. Germline CDR1 MDHEN, CDR2 SYDVKM.

The V gene is TRBV19, the J gene TRBJ2-7; TRBD1 agrees at 8 bases. The CDR3 has 13 amino acids. The germline V gene encodes CDR1 LNHDA and CDR2 SQIVND (reference sequence). V gave up 5 bases and J gave up 3 bases; unmatched junction bases: 3. The DNA of the CDR3 is TGTGCCAGTAGTCAAGGGACAGGCTACGAGCAGTACTTC. Its protein is CASSQGTGYEQYF.

J is TRBJ2-2 and V is TRBV6-2 or TRBV6-3; 12 bases are a match to TRBD2. J gave up 5 bases and V 5 bases, and 6 bases lay outside the gene matches. Germline V gene data show CDR1 as MNHEY and CDR2 as SVGEGT. CDR3 length equals 16 residues. In DNA form, the CDR3 reads TGTGCCAGCAGTCTGACTAGCGGGAGAGGGACCGGGGAGCTGTTTTTT. Translation gives CASSLTSGRGTGELFF.

The chain links TRBV7-8 to TRBJ2-1, with 12 bases fitting TRBD2. Unmatched junction bases numbered 11, after V lost 4 bases and J lost 7 bases. Germline loops: CDR1 SGHVS, CDR2 FQNEAQ. This CDR3 spans 17 amino acids. CDR3: CASSSASGRAYWNEQFF. The DNA of the CDR3 is TGTGCCAGCAGCTCCGCTAGCGGGAGGGCCTATTGGAATGAGCAGTTCTTC. Filled out from reference TRBV7-8 and TRBJ2-1, the complete variable domain reads GAGVSQSPRYKVAKRGQDVALRCDPISGHVSLFWYQQALGQGPEFLTYFQNEAQLDKSGLPSDRFFAERPEGSVSTLKIQRTQQEDSAVYLCASSSASGRAYWNEQFFGPGTRLTVL.

The chain has TRBV9 and TRBJ1-1, with D possibly being TRBD1 (6 bases). CDR3 length: 16 amino acids. Germline lookup yields CDR1 SGDLS and CDR2 YYNGEE. V was shortened by 0 bases and J by 3 bases, with 15 bases between the two germline ends. DNA for the CDR3: TGTGCCAGCAGCGTAGAGTCAGGGGTGGAGGACACTGAAGCTTTCTTT. The encoded protein is CASSVESGVEDTEAFF.

J is TRBJ2-1 and V is TRBV7-9; D uncertain. The CDR3 is 13 amino acids. The germline CDR1 and CDR2 sequences are SEHNR and FQNEAQ (reference sequence). V lost 1 base to trimming and J lost 9 bases, with 10 bases between them. In nucleotides, the CDR3 is TGTGCCAGCAGCTTAGGGAGCCTAGTTGAGCAGTTCTTC. Translating gives CASSLGSLVEQFF.

This sequence joins TRBV12-3 or TRBV12-4 and TRBJ1-1, with TRBD1 as a possible D gene (5 bases). V was clipped by 2 bases and J by 11 bases, with 12 bases between them. The CDR3 extends over 12 amino acids. CDR3 in amino acids: CASSLMTVRAFF. CDR3 DNA sequence: TGTGCCAGCAGTTTAATGACAGTGCGCGCTTTCTTT.